Sequencing of this T cell receptor (beta chain) was carried out in a study of T cell repertoires in cytomegalovirus infection. For the study at large: Indicated by public TCR beta signatures were CMV infection and matching HLA type. Study results and caveats: Cumulative public TCR beta family frequency identified carriers of CMV plus the relevant HLA.

One entry per CDR3 protein results from TCRdb running MiXCR on the reads. The sample contains 300,000 to 400,000 distinct CDR3 sequences, 15% to 20% of which appear only once. This clonotype occurred many times. Its target is not known. Sample: PBMCs. This sequence originates from a human donor in good health (CMV status not recorded). Some clones in this sample may be carry-over from other donors' samples.

The CDR3 here is CASQEGTGELFF. The CDR3 DNA reads as TGTGCCAGCCAAGAGGGCACCGGGGAGCTGTTTTTT. The chain carries TRBV3-1 and TRBJ2-2, with D possibly TRBD2 on 5 matching bases. Germline V CDR1 and CDR2: LGHDT, YNNKEL (reference sequence). The V end lost 8 bases, the J end lost 4 bases, and 8 bases lay between the germline ends. This CDR3 is built from 12 residues.